The entry that follows covers one T cell receptor (beta chain) sequence. Method: immunoSEQ multiplex PCR; TCRdb's copy keeps in-frame clones and lacks some. This table holds 150,000 to 200,000 clones, about 85% found once. This CDR3 has 14 residues. V gave up 5 bases and J gave up 1 base, with 10 bases separating them. Per the germline V gene, CDR1 is SGHKS and CDR2 is YYEKEE (reference sequence). The source of the sample is a study of blood T cell repertoires in COVID-19. On the study more broadly: Material from acute and convalescent COVID-19 was sourced from the United States, Italy and Spain. In each case, the material was cDNA or gDNA derived from T cells, B-cell-depleted T cells, or PBMCs.

The source is a man between 60 and 70 years old with active or convalescent COVID-19. The rearrangement uses TRBV5-5 and TRBJ1-3; D unresolved. The sequencing input was peripheral blood. The CDR3: CASSPVPSGNTIYF. The CDR3 DNA is TGTGCCAGCAGTCCCGTCCCTTCTGGAAACACCATATATTTT.